These T cell receptor beta chains were read from a single sample in a study of T cell repertoires in aging, cancer and after chemotherapy. Each CDR3 protein is one row after TCRdb ran MiXCR on the multiplex PCR reads. The table records almost 700 distinct CDR3 sequences, around a fifth of them present only once. Sample: blood. Receptor source: a human donor with a solid tumor. CDR3s include the opening cysteine and the closing phenylalanine or tryptophan. Each record gives: J gene, V gene, clone size, D gene, CDR3 protein, CDR3 DNA. The D gene is left open where the match is weak. Clone size is given for some rows only: seen once, a few or many times, or a class if the clone is expanded.

>TRBJ1-3|TRBV6-1|large|.
CASSEAGFGSSGNTIYF
TGTGCCAGCAGTGAAGCCGGATTCGGGAGCTCTGGAAACACCATATATTTT
>TRBJ1-1|TRBV30|large|TRBD1
CAWSVRGRRVFTEAFF
TGTGCCTGGAGTGTAAGGGGGCGGAGGGTTTTTACAGAAGCTTTCTTT
>TRBJ1-5|TRBV12-3/TRBV12-4|large|TRBD1
CASSSGQGWAQPQHF
TGTGCCAGCAGTTCCGGACAGGGCTGGGCTCAGCCCCAGCATTTT
>TRBJ1-2|TRBV5-5|large|TRBD1
CASSLAPTGGVTF
TGTGCCAGCAGCTTGGCCCCGACAGGGGGGGTTACCTTC
>TRBJ1-6|TRBV19|large|.
CASSMEGIGYNSPLHF
TGTGCCAGTAGTATGGAAGGCATCGGATATAATTCACCCCTCCACTTT
>TRBJ1-1|TRBV5-6|large|.
CASSLGGGMNTEAFF
TGTGCCAGCAGCTTGGGGGGCGGGATGAACACTGAAGCTTTCTTT
>TRBJ2-5|TRBV5-4|.|.
CASSFGIQETQYF
TGTGCCAGCAGCTTTGGCATCCAAGAGACCCAGTACTTC
>TRBJ2-2|TRBV12-3/TRBV12-4|.|.
CASSWGYERELFF
TGTGCCAGCAGTTGGGGCTACGAACGGGAGCTGTTTTTT
>TRBJ2-5|TRBV20-1|.|.
CSATSWEKETQYF
TGCAGTGCTACCTCCTGGGAGAAAGAGACCCAGTACTTC
>TRBJ2-2|TRBV5-6|large|.
CASTPGAGELFF
TGTGCCAGCACCCCGGGGGCCGGGGAGCTGTTTTTT
>TRBJ2-3|TRBV28|.|.
CASRDARTDTQYF
TGTGCCAGCAGGGATGCTCGCACAGATACGCAGTATTTT
>TRBJ2-5|TRBV19|few|.
CASSRVGRRGETQYF
TGTGCCAGTAGTAGGGTAGGTAGGCGAGGAGAGACCCAGTACTTC
>TRBJ2-7|TRBV20-1|.|.
CSGQPGSEQYF
TGCAGTGGCCAACCCGGGAGCGAGCAGTACTTC
>TRBJ2-6|TRBV19|large|.
CASSAGGSSSGANVLTF
TGTGCCAGTTCGGCTGGGGGATCCAGCTCTGGGGCCAACGTCCTGACTTTC
>TRBJ2-3|TRBV5-1|.|.
CASSLVLGLGTGDTQYF
TGCGCCAGCAGCTTAGTCTTAGGATTGGGGACCGGCGATACGCAGTATTTT
>TRBJ2-7|TRBV19|large|.
CASGWGPSYEQYF
TGTGCCAGTGGCTGGGGGCCATCCTACGAGCAGTACTTC
>TRBJ1-5|TRBV6-1|once|TRBD1
CASSYSAGGFGNQPQHF
TGTGCCAGCAGTTACAGCGCAGGGGGCTTTGGCAATCAGCCCCAGCATTTT
>TRBJ1-3|TRBV30|large|.
CAGPTGGDSGNTIYF
TGTGCCGGGCCCACTGGGGGGGACTCTGGAAACACCATATATTTT
>TRBJ1-1|TRBV20-1|.|.
CSASPSAGDTEAFF
TGCAGTGCTAGCCCTAGTGCAGGGGACACTGAAGCTTTCTTT
>TRBJ1-2|TRBV6-5|.|TRBD1
CASSFRTGGSYGYTF
TGTGCCAGCAGTTTCCGGACAGGGGGCAGCTATGGCTACACCTTC
>TRBJ2-7|TRBV20-1|large|.
CSAGRGGATSYEQYF
TGCAGTGCCGGCCGAGGCGGGGCTACTAGCTACGAGCAGTACTTC
>TRBJ2-5|TRBV11-3|few|TRBD1
CASSRRAGGQETQYF
TGTGCCAGCAGCCGTCGAGCAGGGGGCCAAGAGACCCAGTACTTC
>TRBJ2-3|TRBV20-1|.|TRBD2
CSARDHGTSGPDTQYF
TGCAGTGCTAGAGATCATGGGACTAGCGGGCCAGATACGCAGTATTTT
>TRBJ2-1|TRBV5-1|.|TRBD2
CASSPEAGTYNEQFF
TGCGCCAGCAGCCCTGAAGCGGGGACTTACAATGAGCAGTTCTTC
>TRBJ2-3|TRBV7-2|large|.
CASSLYVTDTQYF
TGTGCCAGCAGCTTATACGTTACAGATACGCAGTATTTT
>TRBJ2-3|TRBV20-1|.|TRBD1
CSARVDRGGGTDTQYF
TGCAGTGCTAGAGTGGACAGGGGGGGTGGCACAGATACGCAGTATTTT
>TRBJ2-2|TRBV7-2|.|TRBD1
CASSEVQGGTGELFF
TGTGCCAGCAGCGAAGTACAGGGGGGCACCGGGGAGCTGTTTTTT
>TRBJ2-1|TRBV6-4|.|.
CASSELADSYNEQFF
TGTGCCAGCAGCGAACTAGCAGACTCCTACAATGAGCAGTTCTTC
>TRBJ1-5|TRBV6-1|.|TRBD1
CASNHGQANQPQHF
TGTGCCAGCAACCATGGACAGGCGAATCAGCCCCAGCATTTT
>TRBJ1-2|TRBV27|medium-sized|.
CASSLSQGRASDYTF
TGTGCCAGCAGTTTATCTCAGGGGAGGGCCAGTGACTACACCTTC
>TRBJ1-2|TRBV7-2|.|TRBD1
CASSLSTGGVTF
TGTGCCAGCAGCTTGTCGACAGGGGGGGTTACCTTC
>TRBJ1-5|TRBV4-2|few|.
CASSQEEGRDQPQHF
TGCGCCAGCAGCCAAGAGGAGGGGCGAGATCAGCCCCAGCATTTT
>TRBJ1-3|TRBV27|medium-sized|.
CASSSEAPGNTIYF
TGTGCCAGCAGCTCCGAGGCTCCTGGAAACACCATATATTTT
>TRBJ2-3|TRBV5-1|few|.
CASSNGGTDTQYF
TGCGCCAGCAGCAACGGGGGCACAGATACGCAGTATTTT
>TRBJ1-6|TRBV5-3|few|.
CARSVGPTIPLNSPLHF
TGTGCCAGAAGCGTCGGCCCCACAATTCCTCTTAATTCACCCCTCCACTTT
>TRBJ1-4|TRBV10-3|medium-sized|TRBD1
CAVADRGTEKLFF
TGTGCCGTTGCAGACAGGGGGACCGAAAAACTGTTTTTT
>TRBJ2-5|TRBV5-1|.|.
CASSLGQGRGETQYF
TGCGCCAGCAGCTTAGGCCAGGGAAGGGGAGAGACCCAGTACTTC
>TRBJ2-1|TRBV7-2|large|.
CASSLSVRGSSYNEQFF
TGTGCCAGCAGCTTATCCGTACGGGGGAGCTCCTACAATGAGCAGTTCTTC
>TRBJ1-6|TRBV12-3/TRBV12-4|few|.
CASSLAYGSSYNSPLHF
TGTGCCAGCAGTTTAGCTTACGGGAGCTCCTATAATTCACCCCTCCACTTT
>TRBJ1-2|TRBV2|.|.
CASIGTTNYGYTF
TGTGCCAGCATTGGGACAACTAACTATGGCTACACCTTC
>TRBJ2-5|TRBV20-1|few|.
CSAPSGVVPLAQYF
TGCAGTGCCCCCTCCGGAGTCGTACCATTGGCCCAGTACTTC
>TRBJ1-4|TRBV6-1|large|.
CASRGGVTRNEKLFF
TGTGCCAGCAGGGGGGGAGTCACCAGAAATGAAAAACTGTTTTTT
>TRBJ2-5|TRBV19|large|.
CASSPTGLRAETQYF
TGTGCCAGTAGTCCTACCGGGCTCCGGGCAGAGACCCAGTACTTC
>TRBJ1-2|TRBV27|large|TRBD1
CASSPTTGGLSYGYTF
TGTGCCAGCAGTCCCACGACAGGGGGCTTGAGCTATGGCTACACCTTC
>TRBJ1-3|TRBV6-5|.|.
CASSSSRRASGNTIYF
TGTGCCAGCAGTTCCTCTCGACGGGCCTCTGGAAACACCATATATTTT